These 3 T cell receptor beta chains were all obtained from the same sample, sequenced in a study of response to subunit inactivated influenza vaccine. Each CDR3 protein is one row after TCRdb ran MiXCR on the RT-PCR reads. Among about 580,000 distinct CDR3 sequences listed, less than 15% were seen once. The sample in question was PBMCs from blood, obtained roughly 13 days after vaccination. The receptors come from a man aged 45 to 65 who received an inactivated influenza vaccine.

V is TRBV2 and J is TRBJ1-5; 7 bases are shared with TRBD1. V lost 7 bases and J lost 0; bases outside the gene matches: 9. Germline values: CDR1 SNHLY, CDR2 FYNNEI. The CDR3 is made up of 16 amino acids. The CDR3 loop is CASTTGRGYSNQPQHF. The CDR3 DNA sequence: TGTGCCAGCACGACAGGGAGGGGATATAGCAATCAGCCCCAGCATTTT.

This clonotype was seen only a few times. This sequence joins TRBV5-5 and TRBJ2-5; 13 nucleotides agree with TRBD2. V trimming: 4 bases; J trimming: 3 bases; junction bases outside the gene matches: 9. The CDR3 is made up of 17 amino acids. Germline CDR1 reads SGHKS; CDR2 reads YYEKEE (reference sequence). This CDR3 reads CASSPLTSGGTEETQYF. CDR3 bases: TGTGCCAGCAGCCCCTTGACTAGCGGGGGGACTGAAGAGACCCAGTACTTC.

This clonotype was recorded a few times. This chain connects TRBV19 to TRBJ1-1; tentative D call: TRBD1 (6 bases). The CDR3 has 13 residues. Germline-derived CDR1 and CDR2 are LNHDA and SQIVND (reference sequence). Trimming took off 7 bases at V and 1 base at J, with 10 bases between the two ends. CDR3 bases: TGTGCCAGTAAAGAAGGGGGGAACACTGAAGCTTTCTTT. This translates into CASKEGGNTEAFF.